One sample yielded the 2 T cell receptor beta chains listed below, sequenced in a study of CD8 T cells in ankylosing spondylitis. TCRdb reanalysed the 5' RACE reads using MiXCR and keeps one entry per CDR3 protein. Among some 130,000 distinct CDR3 sequences listed, approximately 8.4% were seen once. The source material was synovial fluid, either unsorted or a sorted T cell fraction (not recorded which). These receptors were obtained from a male donor with ankylosing spondylitis.

This clonotype has only a few counts. This sequence joins TRBV5-1 and TRBJ2-7; a possible D gene is TRBD2 (5 bases). The germline V gene encodes CDR1 SGHRS and CDR2 YFSETQ. V was clipped by 4 bases and J by 0 bases, with 14 bases between them. The CDR3 spans 15 residues. Here the CDR3 DNA reads TGCGCCAGCAGCCACACACCGGGAAGCTCCTACGAGCAGTACTTC. Translating it yields CASSHTPGSSYEQYF.

This clonotype was seen many times. V and J are TRBV2 and TRBJ1-5; unclear D gene. The CDR3 is 11 amino acids. V shed 3 bases and J shed 5 bases, with 2 bases lying between them. Germline CDR1 SNHLY, CDR2 FYNNEI. CDR3 nucleotide sequence: TGTGCCAGCAGTGATGATCAGCCCCAGCATTTT. Protein: CASSDDQPQHF.